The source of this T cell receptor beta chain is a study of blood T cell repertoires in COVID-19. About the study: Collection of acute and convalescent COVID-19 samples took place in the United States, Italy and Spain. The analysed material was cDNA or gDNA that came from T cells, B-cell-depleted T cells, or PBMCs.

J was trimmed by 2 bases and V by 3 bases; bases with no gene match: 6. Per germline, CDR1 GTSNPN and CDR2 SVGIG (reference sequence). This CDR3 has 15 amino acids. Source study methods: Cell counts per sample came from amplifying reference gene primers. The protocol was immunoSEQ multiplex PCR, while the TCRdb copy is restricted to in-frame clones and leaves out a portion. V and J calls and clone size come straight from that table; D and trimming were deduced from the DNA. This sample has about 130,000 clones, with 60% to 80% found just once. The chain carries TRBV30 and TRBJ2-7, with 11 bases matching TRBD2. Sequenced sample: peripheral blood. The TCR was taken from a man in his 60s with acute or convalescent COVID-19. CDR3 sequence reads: CAWSQGTSGTYEQYF. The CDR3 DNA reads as TGTGCCTGGAGCCAAGGGACTAGCGGAACCTACGAGCAGTACTTC.